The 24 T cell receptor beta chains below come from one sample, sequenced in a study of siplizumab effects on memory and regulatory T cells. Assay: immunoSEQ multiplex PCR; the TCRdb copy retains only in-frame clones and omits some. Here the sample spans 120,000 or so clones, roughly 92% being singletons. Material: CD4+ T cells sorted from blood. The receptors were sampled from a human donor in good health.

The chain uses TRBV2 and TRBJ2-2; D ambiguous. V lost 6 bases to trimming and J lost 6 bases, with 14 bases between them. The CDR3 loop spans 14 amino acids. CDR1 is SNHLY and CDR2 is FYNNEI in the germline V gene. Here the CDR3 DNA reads TGTGCCAGCAGCCCGACAATTGGGGCCGGGGAGCTGTTTTTT. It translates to CASSPTIGAGELFF.

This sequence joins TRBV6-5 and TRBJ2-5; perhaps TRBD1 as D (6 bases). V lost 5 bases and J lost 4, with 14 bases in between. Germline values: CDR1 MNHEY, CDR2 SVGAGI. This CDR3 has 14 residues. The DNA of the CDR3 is TGTGCCAGCAGTCCAGGGGACCTCCCAGAGACCCAGTACTTC. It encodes CASSPGDLPETQYF.

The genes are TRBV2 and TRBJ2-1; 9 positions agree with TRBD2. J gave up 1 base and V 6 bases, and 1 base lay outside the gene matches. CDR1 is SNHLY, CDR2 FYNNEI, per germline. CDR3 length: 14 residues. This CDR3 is CASRGLASYNEQFF. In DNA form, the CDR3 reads TGTGCCAGCAGGGGACTAGCTTCCTACAATGAGCAGTTCTTC.

CDR3 DNA: TGTGCCAGCAGCTCAGCCGGGAGTTACACCGGGGAGCTGTTTTTT. Its translation is CASSSAGSYTGELFF. The chain joins TRBV11-3 to TRBJ2-2; perhaps TRBD2 as D (6 bases). The germline CDR1 and CDR2 sequences are SGHNT and YENEEA. V was shortened by 4 bases and J by 3 bases, with 12 bases between the two germline ends. The length of the CDR3 is 15 residues.

In DNA, the CDR3 is TGTGCCAGCAGCCCGAACTGGGGCCAATATGGCTACACCTTC. It yields the protein CASSPNWGQYGYTF. The V call is TRBV14, the J call TRBJ1-2; possibly TRBD1 for D (5 bases). CDR1 and CDR2 from the germline V gene are SGHDN and FVKESK. Between the trimmed V and J ends, which lost 4 bases and 5 bases, there was a span of 14 bases. This CDR3 region has 14 residues.

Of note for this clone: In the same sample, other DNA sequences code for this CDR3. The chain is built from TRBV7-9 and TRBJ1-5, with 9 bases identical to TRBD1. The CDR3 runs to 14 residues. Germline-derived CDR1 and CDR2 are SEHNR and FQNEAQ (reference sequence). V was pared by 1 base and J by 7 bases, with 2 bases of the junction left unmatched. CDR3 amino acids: CASSLGQGGQPQHF. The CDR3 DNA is TGTGCCAGCAGCTTAGGACAGGGGGGCCAGCCCCAGCATTTT.

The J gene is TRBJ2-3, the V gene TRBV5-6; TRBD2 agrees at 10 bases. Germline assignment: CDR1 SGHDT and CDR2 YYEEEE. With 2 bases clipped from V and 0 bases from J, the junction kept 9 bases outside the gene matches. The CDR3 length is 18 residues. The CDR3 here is CASSFSGGRSSSTDTQYF. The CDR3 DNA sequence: TGTGCCAGCAGCTTTAGCGGGGGGCGCTCCTCTAGCACAGATACGCAGTATTTT.

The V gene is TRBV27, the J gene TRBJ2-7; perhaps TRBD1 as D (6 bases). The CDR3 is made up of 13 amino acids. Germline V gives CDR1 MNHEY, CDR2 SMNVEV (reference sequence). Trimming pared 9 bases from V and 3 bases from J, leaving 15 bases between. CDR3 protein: CASTNRENYEQYF. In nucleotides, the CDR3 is TGTGCCAGTACTAACAGGGAAAACTACGAGCAGTACTTC.

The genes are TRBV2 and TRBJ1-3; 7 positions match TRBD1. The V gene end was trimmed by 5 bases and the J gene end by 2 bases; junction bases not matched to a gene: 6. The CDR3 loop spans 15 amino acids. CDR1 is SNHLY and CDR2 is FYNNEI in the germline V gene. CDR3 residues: CASSKQGIAGNTIYF. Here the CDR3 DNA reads TGTGCCAGCAGTAAACAGGGGATAGCTGGAAACACCATATATTTT. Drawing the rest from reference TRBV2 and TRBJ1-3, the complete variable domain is EPEVTQTPSHQVTQMGQEVILRCVPISNHLYFYWYRQILGQKVEFLVSFYNNEISEKSEIFDDQFSVERPDGSNFTLKIRSTKLEDSAMYFCASSKQGIAGNTIYFGEGSWLTVV.

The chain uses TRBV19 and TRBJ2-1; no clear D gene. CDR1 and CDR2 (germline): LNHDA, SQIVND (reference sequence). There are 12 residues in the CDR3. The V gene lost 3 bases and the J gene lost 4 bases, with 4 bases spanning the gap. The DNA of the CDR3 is TGTGCCAGTAGTATGCGGTACAATGAGCAGTTCTTC. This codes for CASSMRYNEQFF.

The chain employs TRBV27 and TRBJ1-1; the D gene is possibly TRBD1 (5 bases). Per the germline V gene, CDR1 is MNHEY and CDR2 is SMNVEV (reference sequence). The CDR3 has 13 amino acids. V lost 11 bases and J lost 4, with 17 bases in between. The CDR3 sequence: CASWASGGTEAFF. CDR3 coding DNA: TGTGCCTCCTGGGCGTCGGGGGGCACTGAAGCTTTCTTT.

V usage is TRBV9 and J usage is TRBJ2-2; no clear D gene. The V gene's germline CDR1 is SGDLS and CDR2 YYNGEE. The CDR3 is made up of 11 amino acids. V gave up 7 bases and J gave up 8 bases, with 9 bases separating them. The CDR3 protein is CASALRGELFF. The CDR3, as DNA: TGTGCCAGCGCCCTGAGGGGGGAGCTGTTTTTT.

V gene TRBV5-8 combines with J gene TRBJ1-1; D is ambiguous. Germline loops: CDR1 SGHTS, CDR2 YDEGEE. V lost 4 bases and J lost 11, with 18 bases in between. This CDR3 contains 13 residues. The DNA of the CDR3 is TGTGCCAGCAGCGCCCAATGGACCCTCGGGGCTTTCTTT. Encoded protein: CASSAQWTLGAFF.

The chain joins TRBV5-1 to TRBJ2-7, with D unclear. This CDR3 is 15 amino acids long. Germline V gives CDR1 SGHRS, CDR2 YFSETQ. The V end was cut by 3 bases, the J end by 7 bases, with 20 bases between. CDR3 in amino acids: CASSSEPKPTLEQYF. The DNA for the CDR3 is TGCGCCAGCAGCTCGGAACCCAAACCCACGCTAGAGCAGTACTTC.

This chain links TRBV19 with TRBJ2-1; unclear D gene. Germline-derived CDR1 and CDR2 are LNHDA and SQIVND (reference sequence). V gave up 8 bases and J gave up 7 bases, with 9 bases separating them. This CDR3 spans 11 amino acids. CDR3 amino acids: CASSDRNEQFF. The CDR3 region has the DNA TGTGCCAGTTCGGATAGAAATGAGCAGTTCTTC. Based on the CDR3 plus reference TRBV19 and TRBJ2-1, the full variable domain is DGGITQSPKYLFRKEGQNVTLSCEQNLNHDAMYWYRQDPGQGLRLIYYSQIVNDFQKGDIAEGYSVSREKKESFPLTVTSAQKNPTAFYLCASSDRNEQFFGPGTRLTVL.

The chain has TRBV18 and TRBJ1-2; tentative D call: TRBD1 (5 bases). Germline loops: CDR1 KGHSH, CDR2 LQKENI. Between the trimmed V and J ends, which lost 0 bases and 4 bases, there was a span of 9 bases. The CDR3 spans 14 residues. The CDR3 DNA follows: TGTGCCAGCTCACCACCAACAGGCCGCTATGGCTACACCTTC. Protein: CASSPPTGRYGYTF.

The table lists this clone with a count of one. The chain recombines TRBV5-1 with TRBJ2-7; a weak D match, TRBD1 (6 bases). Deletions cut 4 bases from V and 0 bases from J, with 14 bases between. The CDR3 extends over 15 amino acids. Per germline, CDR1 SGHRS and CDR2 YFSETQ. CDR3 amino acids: CASSPEGGDSYEQYF. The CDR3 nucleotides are TGCGCCAGCAGCCCGGAAGGGGGAGACTCCTACGAGCAGTACTTC.

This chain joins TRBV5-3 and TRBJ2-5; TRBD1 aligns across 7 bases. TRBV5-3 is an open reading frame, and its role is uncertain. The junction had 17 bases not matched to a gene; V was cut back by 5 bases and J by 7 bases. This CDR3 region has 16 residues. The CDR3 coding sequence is TGTGCCAGAAGTCGAGGACAGGATCTTGGGAGTGGGACCCAGTACTTC. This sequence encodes CARSRGQDLGSGTQYF.

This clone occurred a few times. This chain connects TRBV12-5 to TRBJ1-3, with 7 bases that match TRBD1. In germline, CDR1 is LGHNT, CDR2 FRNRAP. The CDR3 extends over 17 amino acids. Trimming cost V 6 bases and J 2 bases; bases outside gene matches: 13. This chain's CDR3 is CASGSDRVLKTGNTIYF. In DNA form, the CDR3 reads TGTGCTAGTGGGAGCGACAGGGTCCTAAAGACTGGAAACACCATATATTTT.

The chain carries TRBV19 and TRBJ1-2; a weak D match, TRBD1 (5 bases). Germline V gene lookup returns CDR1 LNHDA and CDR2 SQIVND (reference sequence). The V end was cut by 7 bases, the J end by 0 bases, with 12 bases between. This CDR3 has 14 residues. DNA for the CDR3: TGTGCCAGTAAGGGGCCGGCAGCTAACTATGGCTACACCTTC. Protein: CASKGPAANYGYTF. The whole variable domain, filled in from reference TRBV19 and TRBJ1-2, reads DGGITQSPKYLFRKEGQNVTLSCEQNLNHDAMYWYRQDPGQGLRLIYYSQIVNDFQKGDIAEGYSVSREKKESFPLTVTSAQKNPTAFYLCASKGPAANYGYTFGSGTRLTVV.

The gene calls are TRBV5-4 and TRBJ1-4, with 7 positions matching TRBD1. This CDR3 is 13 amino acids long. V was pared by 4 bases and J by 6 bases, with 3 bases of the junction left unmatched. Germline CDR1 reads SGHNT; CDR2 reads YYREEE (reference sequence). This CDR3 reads CASSIGTDEKLFF. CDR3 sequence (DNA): TGTGCCAGCAGCATAGGGACAGATGAAAAACTGTTTTTT.

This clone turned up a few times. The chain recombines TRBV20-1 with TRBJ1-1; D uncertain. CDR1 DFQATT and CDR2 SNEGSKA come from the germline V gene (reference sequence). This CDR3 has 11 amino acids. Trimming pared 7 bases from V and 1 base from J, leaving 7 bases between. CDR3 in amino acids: CSGPRNTEAFF. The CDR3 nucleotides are TGCAGTGGCCCAAGGAACACTGAAGCTTTCTTT.

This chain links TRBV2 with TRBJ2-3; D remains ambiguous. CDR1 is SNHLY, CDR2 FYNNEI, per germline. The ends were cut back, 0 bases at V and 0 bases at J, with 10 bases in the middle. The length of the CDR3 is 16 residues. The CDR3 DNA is TGTGCCAGCAGTGAAGCGCCCTCGACTAGCACAGATACGCAGTATTTT. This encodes CASSEAPSTSTDTQYF.

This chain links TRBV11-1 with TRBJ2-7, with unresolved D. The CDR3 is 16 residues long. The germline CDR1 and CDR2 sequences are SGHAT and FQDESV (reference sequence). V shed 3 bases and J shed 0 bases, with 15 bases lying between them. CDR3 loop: CASSFTTLASSYEQYF. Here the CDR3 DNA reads TGTGCCAGCAGCTTTACTACCCTCGCCAGCTCCTACGAGCAGTACTTC.